This T cell receptor beta chain was observed in a study of T cell responses to AZD1222 COVID-19 vaccine. Study outcomes and limitations: There were repertoire samples only from the period after the peak T cell response.

Deletions cut 7 bases from V and 0 bases from J, with 19 bases between. This CDR3 is 17 amino acids long. Germline V lookup: CDR1 LNHDA, CDR2 SQIVND (reference sequence). The table came from immunoSEQ multiplex PCR; TCRdb's copy has only in-frame clones and leaves some out. The sample consists of 130,000 or so clones, nearly 90% of them appearing once. Remarks on this clone: Its antigen is unknown.

The sample consisted of peripheral blood, taken 28 days after the second AZD1222 dose. This clonotype was sampled from an adult who received the AZD1222 COVID-19 vaccine. This rearrangement joins TRBV19 to TRBJ1-5; D is undetermined. CDR3 DNA: TGTGCCAGTACTGGAGGTCCCGCCAGTTATAGCAATCAGCCCCAGCATTTT. This translates into CASTGGPASYSNQPQHF.